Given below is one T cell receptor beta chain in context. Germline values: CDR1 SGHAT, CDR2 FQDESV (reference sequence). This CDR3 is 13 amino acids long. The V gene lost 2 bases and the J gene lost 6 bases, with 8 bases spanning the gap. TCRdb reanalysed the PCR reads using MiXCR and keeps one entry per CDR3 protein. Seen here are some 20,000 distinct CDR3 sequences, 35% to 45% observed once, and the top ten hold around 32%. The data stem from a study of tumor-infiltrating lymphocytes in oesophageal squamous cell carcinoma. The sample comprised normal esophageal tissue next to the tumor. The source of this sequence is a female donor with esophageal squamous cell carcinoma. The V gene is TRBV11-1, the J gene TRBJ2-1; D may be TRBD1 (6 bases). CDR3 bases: TGTGCCAGCAGCTTAACAGGGTTCAATGAGCAGTTCTTC. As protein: CASSLTGFNEQFF.